This record concerns one T cell receptor (beta chain) sequence. As yet, its antigen is unknown. Here immunoSEQ multiplex PCR was the method, and the copy in TCRdb shows in-frame clones only, minus some. The table lists roughly 92,000 clones, 84% of them singletons. The data were obtained in a study of OX40 agonist ivuxolimab in advanced cancers. The wider study: Every 2 weeks, patients received ivuxolimab intravenously, dosed at 0.01 to 10 mg/kg. Allowance was made for prior anti-PD-1, anti-PD-L1 or anti-CTLA-4 therapy, and 40% to 45% had some. The study's findings and limits: Certain nonresponders additionally had low normalized T-cell clonal expansion. Expanded peripheral T cell antigen specificity was not determined.

In germline, CDR1 is SGDLS, CDR2 YYNGEE. The V gene end was trimmed by 2 bases and the J gene end by 8 bases; junction bases not matched to a gene: 7. CDR3 size: 16 residues. Sample: CD4+ or CD8+ T cells sorted from blood, taken in a trial of the OX40 agonist ivuxolimab. The chain carries TRBV9 and TRBJ2-1; 13 bases align to TRBD2. The origin of this receptor is an adult with an advanced solid tumor such as melanoma, head and neck, liver or kidney cancer. The CDR3 region has the DNA TGTGCCAGCAGCGTTTGGACTAGCGGGGGCCTGGATGAGCAGTTCTTC. This translates into CASSVWTSGGLDEQFF.